This T cell receptor beta chain was identified during a study of CD8+ T cells in alopecia areata. Germline lookup yields CDR1 GTSNPN and CDR2 SVGIG (reference sequence). The V and J ends lost 2 bases and 5 bases, in that order; junction bases with no gene match: 5. The CDR3 totals 14 residues. This clone was seen only a few times. Described treatment: oral pan-JAK inhibitor, 5-10 mg twice daily. cDNA reverse transcribed from extracted RNA served as the sequencing template. The data were produced by immunoSEQ multiplex PCR, yet TCRdb's version contains in-frame clones alone and is incomplete. The data contain 130,000 to 150,000 clones, roughly 82% of them singletons.

The receptor was isolated from a human donor with alopecia areata. This sequence joins TRBV30 and TRBJ2-3, with 9 positions matching TRBD1. Source: CD8+ T cells sorted from blood, taken at week 4, from a patient treated with tofacitinib. As DNA, the CDR3 is TGTGCCTGGAGTCCAGGGACAGGGAGAGATACGCAGTATTTT. This sequence encodes CAWSPGTGRDTQYF.